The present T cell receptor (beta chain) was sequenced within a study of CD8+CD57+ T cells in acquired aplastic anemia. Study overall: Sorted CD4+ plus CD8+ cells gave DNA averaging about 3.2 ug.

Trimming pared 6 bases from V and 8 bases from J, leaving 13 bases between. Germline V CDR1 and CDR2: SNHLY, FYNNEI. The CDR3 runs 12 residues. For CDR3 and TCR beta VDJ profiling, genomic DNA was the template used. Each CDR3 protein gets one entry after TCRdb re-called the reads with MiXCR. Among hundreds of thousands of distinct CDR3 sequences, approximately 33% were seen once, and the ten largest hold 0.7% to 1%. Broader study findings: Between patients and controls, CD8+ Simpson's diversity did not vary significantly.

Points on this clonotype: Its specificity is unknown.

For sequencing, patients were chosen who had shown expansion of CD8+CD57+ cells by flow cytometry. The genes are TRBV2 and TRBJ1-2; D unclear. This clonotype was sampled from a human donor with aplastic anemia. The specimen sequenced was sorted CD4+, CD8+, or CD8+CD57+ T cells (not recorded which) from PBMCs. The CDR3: CASSLTESGYTF. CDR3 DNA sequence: TGTGCCAGCAGCCTGACCGAAAGCGGCTACACCTTC.